Listed below are T cell receptor beta chains from one sample, sequenced in a study of blood T cell repertoires in COVID-19. Generated by immunoSEQ multiplex PCR, the TCRdb table keeps only in-frame clones and is missing some. The data show about 200,000 clones, with approximately 80% seen just once and 6.9% held by the top ten. Sequenced material: peripheral blood. The receptor set was obtained from a human donor with acute or convalescent COVID-19. The donor label of this sample is uncertain. Both conserved end residues are part of each CDR3. D genes are given only for firm matches. Clone size appears in some rows only: once, few, many, or a class for an expanded clone.

d_gene: NA
abundance: few
v_gene: TRBV7-8
j_gene: TRBJ1-4
CDR3nt: TGTGCCAGCAGCCTGAGGGGGGAAAAACTGTTTTTT
CDR3aa: CASSLRGEKLFF

d_gene: NA
abundance: NA
v_gene: TRBV6-6
j_gene: TRBJ1-3
CDR3nt: TGTGCCAGCAAAGCCATCTCTGGAAACACCATATATTTT
CDR3aa: CASKAISGNTIYF

d_gene: TRBD1
abundance: once
v_gene: TRBV9
j_gene: TRBJ1-6
CDR3nt: TGTGCCAGCAGCGCGACAGGGGTTAATTCACCCCTCCACTTT
CDR3aa: CASSATGVNSPLHF

d_gene: NA
abundance: NA
v_gene: TRBV29-1
j_gene: TRBJ1-1
CDR3nt: TGCAGCGTATCCAGGTCGAACACTGAAGCTTTCTTT
CDR3aa: CSVSRSNTEAFF

d_gene: TRBD2
abundance: many
v_gene: TRBV4-2
j_gene: TRBJ2-7
CDR3nt: TGTGCCAGCAGCCGCGGGACTAGCGGTGCCTACGAGCAGTACTTC
CDR3aa: CASSRGTSGAYEQYF

d_gene: TRBD2
abundance: NA
v_gene: TRBV7-2
j_gene: TRBJ2-1
CDR3nt: TGTGCCAGCAGCGCCAGGGGACTAGCGGGAGGGAAAGGTGAGCAGTTCTTC
CDR3aa: CASSARGLAGGKGEQFF

d_gene: TRBD1
abundance: NA
v_gene: TRBV5-6
j_gene: TRBJ2-2
CDR3nt: TGTGCCAGCAACACGGGACAGGGGACCGGGGAGCTGTTTTTT
CDR3aa: CASNTGQGTGELFF

d_gene: NA
abundance: few
v_gene: TRBV18
j_gene: TRBJ1-3
CDR3nt: TGTGCCAGCTCTCCGGGGGACGGCCACTCTGGAAACACCATATATTTT
CDR3aa: CASSPGDGHSGNTIYF

d_gene: NA
abundance: NA
v_gene: TRBV19
j_gene: TRBJ1-2
CDR3nt: TGTGCCATCCGGGACTCTTCAGGCAGCTATGGCTACACCTTC
CDR3aa: CAIRDSSGSYGYTF

d_gene: TRBD2
abundance: NA
v_gene: TRBV6-2/TRBV6-3
j_gene: TRBJ2-1
CDR3nt: TGTGCCAGCAGTTACTCGACTAGCGGGAGCCCAAAGTTCTTC
CDR3aa: CASSYSTSGSPKFF

d_gene: NA
abundance: NA
v_gene: TRBV11-2
j_gene: TRBJ2-1
CDR3nt: TGTGCCAGCAGCTTAACCGGCGGACTCTCCTACAATGAGCAGTTCTTC
CDR3aa: CASSLTGGLSYNEQFF

d_gene: TRBD1
abundance: NA
v_gene: TRBV28
j_gene: TRBJ1-2
CDR3nt: TGTGCCAGCACCCGGACCGGGACAGGGGGCCGTCTGGCTGGCTACACCTTC
CDR3aa: CASTRTGTGGRLAGYTF

d_gene: NA
abundance: NA
v_gene: TRBV14
j_gene: TRBJ2-2
CDR3nt: TGTGCCAGCAGCCAAGGTTTGGGGGGACGAACCGGGGAGCTGTTTTTT
CDR3aa: CASSQGLGGRTGELFF

d_gene: NA
abundance: NA
v_gene: TRBV28
j_gene: TRBJ2-7
CDR3nt: TGTGCCAGCCGCTTAAGCAGGACCTACGAGCAGTACTTC
CDR3aa: CASRLSRTYEQYF

d_gene: NA
abundance: NA
v_gene: TRBV14
j_gene: TRBJ1-2
CDR3nt: TGTGCCAGCAGCCCGGGACTCGGAGGCTACACCTTC
CDR3aa: CASSPGLGGYTF

d_gene: NA
abundance: NA
v_gene: TRBV12-3/TRBV12-4
j_gene: TRBJ1-6
CDR3nt: TGTGCCAGCATGGTAGCAGCGGGGTCACCCCTCCACTTT
CDR3aa: CASMVAAGSPLHF

d_gene: TRBD2
abundance: NA
v_gene: TRBV11-2
j_gene: TRBJ2-5
CDR3nt: TGTGCCAGCAGCCCCCGGGGGGATTCGGAGACCCAGTACTTC
CDR3aa: CASSPRGDSETQYF

d_gene: TRBD2
abundance: NA
v_gene: TRBV29-1
j_gene: TRBJ2-4
CDR3nt: TGCAGCGTTTCTCCGGGACTAGCGGGAGTGGCCAAAAACATTCAGTACTTC
CDR3aa: CSVSPGLAGVAKNIQYF

d_gene: TRBD1
abundance: NA
v_gene: TRBV5-1
j_gene: TRBJ1-4
CDR3nt: TGCGCCAGCAGCGCCGGGACAGGTGTAAGTGAAAAACTGTTTTTT
CDR3aa: CASSAGTGVSEKLFF

d_gene: NA
abundance: NA
v_gene: TRBV6-5
j_gene: TRBJ2-3
CDR3nt: TGTGCCAGCAGTTACGGGGGACATCTCACAGATACGCAGTATTTT
CDR3aa: CASSYGGHLTDTQYF

d_gene: NA
abundance: NA
v_gene: TRBV19
j_gene: TRBJ1-3
CDR3nt: TGTGCCAGTAGTATAAAACCAGGACTGACGGGAAACACCATATATTTT
CDR3aa: CASSIKPGLTGNTIYF

d_gene: TRBD1
abundance: NA
v_gene: TRBV27
j_gene: TRBJ2-1
CDR3nt: TGTGCCAGCCGGACAGGGGCGTGGAATGAGCAGTTCTTC
CDR3aa: CASRTGAWNEQFF

d_gene: TRBD1
abundance: NA
v_gene: TRBV19
j_gene: TRBJ2-4
CDR3nt: TGTGCCAGTAGTTTCACGGGACAGGTAAACATTCAGTACTTC
CDR3aa: CASSFTGQVNIQYF

d_gene: NA
abundance: NA
v_gene: TRBV5-1
j_gene: TRBJ2-1
CDR3nt: TGCGCCAGCAGCTTGGTTCCGGGGATGCACAATGAGCAGTTCTTC
CDR3aa: CASSLVPGMHNEQFF

d_gene: TRBD1
abundance: NA
v_gene: TRBV6-5
j_gene: TRBJ1-3
CDR3nt: TGTGCCGGAACAGGGGCCAGCTCTGGAAACACCATATATTTT
CDR3aa: CAGTGASSGNTIYF

d_gene: TRBD1
abundance: NA
v_gene: TRBV6-2/TRBV6-3
j_gene: TRBJ1-5
CDR3nt: TGTGCCAGCAGTTACTCGAGGGCAGGGGGTGGTCAGCCCCAGCATTTT
CDR3aa: CASSYSRAGGGQPQHF

d_gene: TRBD2
abundance: NA
v_gene: TRBV10-3
j_gene: TRBJ2-1
CDR3nt: TGTGCCATCAGTGAGGGCGGGAGTAGGAACAATGAGCAGTTCTTC
CDR3aa: CAISEGGSRNNEQFF